The T cell receptor beta chain under discussion was sequenced for a study of T cell responses to AZD1222 COVID-19 vaccine. Study-wide points: Baseline serostatus was positive in only a handful of AZD1222 recipients.

Worth noting for this clone: Its antigen is unknown.

Only in-frame clones appear in the TCRdb table, and some are missing; sequencing was by immunoSEQ multiplex PCR. The sample yields roughly 120,000 clones, about 93% seen once. The CDR3 is 14 residues long. V dropped 3 bases and J dropped 8; count of bases not matched to a gene: 7. Germline V gene lookup returns CDR1 MNHNS and CDR2 SASEGT. This clonotype originated in an adult who received the AZD1222 COVID-19 vaccine. This chain uses TRBV6-1 with TRBJ1-2; 9 bases match TRBD1. The specimen comprised peripheral blood, sampled 28 days after the second AZD1222 dose. As DNA, the CDR3 is TGTGCCAGCAGTGAGTCTGGGGACAGGGCGGGCTACACCTTC. Translated: CASSESGDRAGYTF.